A selection of T cell receptor beta chains follows, all from one sample in a study of read filtering for tumor transcriptome and immune sequencing. MiXCR was run by TCRdb on the reads, yielding one entry per CDR3 protein. The data hold approximately 57,000 distinct CDR3 sequences, with around 12% observed a single time. Sequencing was done on a sample of a population of CD138-negative cells sorted from bone marrow. The receptors here all came from a donor at least 40 years old with multiple myeloma. Both conserved end residues are trimmed from each CDR3. Only some rows state a clone size, as once, few, many or a class for expanded clones.

cdr3_aa v_call clone_size
SVAGLAGTDTQY TRBV29-1 many
ASSFPPLTDTQY TRBV12-3/TRBV12-4 many
ASTPGQGGPMKANVLT TRBV19 many
ASSQEGVRFVGYT TRBV14 -
ASSHLDRDRDQQEPF TRBV14 -
SATRDIAKNIQY TRBV20-1 -
ASSGQGASKQY TRBV6-5 many
ASSGTTGTGELF TRBV6-1 -
ASSLVAGPSSYNEQF TRBV5-1 many
ASSSGTGGYEQY TRBV11-2 many
ASSSAGDGYNSPLH TRBV28 -
ASLPRAYSYNEQF TRBV11-2 few
ASSLTGWGNQPQH TRBV7-9 few